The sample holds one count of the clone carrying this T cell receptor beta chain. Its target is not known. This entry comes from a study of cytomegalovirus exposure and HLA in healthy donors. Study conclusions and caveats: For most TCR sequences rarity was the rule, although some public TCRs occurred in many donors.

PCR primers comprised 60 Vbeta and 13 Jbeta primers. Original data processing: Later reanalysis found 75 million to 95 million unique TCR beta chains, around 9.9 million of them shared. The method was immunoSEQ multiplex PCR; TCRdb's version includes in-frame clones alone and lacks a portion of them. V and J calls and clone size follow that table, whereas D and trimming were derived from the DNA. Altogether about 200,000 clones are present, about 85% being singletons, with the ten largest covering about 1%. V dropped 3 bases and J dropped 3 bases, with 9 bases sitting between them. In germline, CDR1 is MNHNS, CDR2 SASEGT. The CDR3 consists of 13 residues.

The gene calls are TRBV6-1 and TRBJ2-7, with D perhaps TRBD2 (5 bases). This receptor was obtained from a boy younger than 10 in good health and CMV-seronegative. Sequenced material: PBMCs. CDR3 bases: TGTGCCAGCAGTGATGACGGGGACTACGAGCAGTACTTC. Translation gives CASSDDGDYEQYF.